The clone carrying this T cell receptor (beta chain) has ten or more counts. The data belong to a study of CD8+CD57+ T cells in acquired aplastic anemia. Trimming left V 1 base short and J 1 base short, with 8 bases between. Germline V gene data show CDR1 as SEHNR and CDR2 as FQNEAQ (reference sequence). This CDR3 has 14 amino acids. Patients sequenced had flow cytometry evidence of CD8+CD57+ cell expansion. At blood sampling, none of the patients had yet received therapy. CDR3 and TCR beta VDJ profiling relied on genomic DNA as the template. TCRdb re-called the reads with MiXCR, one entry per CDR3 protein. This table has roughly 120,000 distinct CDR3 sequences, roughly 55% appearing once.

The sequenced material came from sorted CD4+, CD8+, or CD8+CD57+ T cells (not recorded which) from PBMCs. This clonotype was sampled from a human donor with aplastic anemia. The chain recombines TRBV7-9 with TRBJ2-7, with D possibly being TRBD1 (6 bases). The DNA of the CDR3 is TGTGCCAGCAGCTTAGTAGGGGGTTCCTACGAGCAGTACTTC. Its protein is CASSLVGGSYEQYF.